The clone carrying this T cell receptor (beta chain) was seen a single time. The data originate from a study of PD-L1 blockade in urothelial cancer. Background on the study: The study recovered a median of roughly 150,000 T cells per blood sample.

Germline CDR1 is MDHEN and CDR2 is SYDVKM. The V end was cut by 5 bases, the J end by 3 bases, with 8 bases between. The CDR3 spans 12 residues. The repertoire was sequenced with immunoSEQ multiplex PCR; TCRdb's copy has only in-frame clones and lacks some. The repertoire has 130,000 or so clones, 65% to 85% of them found once; the top ten carry 3.2%. Time point in this sample: pretreatment peripheral blood. The genes are TRBV28 and TRBJ2-7; D not certain. The TCR sequence derives from a man aged 45-65 years with urothelial cancer. The sequences come from PBMCs, collected around atezolizumab (anti-PD-L1) treatment. The DNA of the CDR3 is TGTGCCAGCAGTGCACAGCTCTACGAGCAGTACTTC. Translated: CASSAQLYEQYF. The entire variable domain, with the rest obtained from reference TRBV28 and TRBJ2-7, is as follows: DVKVTQSSRYLVKRTGEKVFLECVQDMDHENMFWYRQDPGLGLRLIYFSYDVKMKEKGDIPEGYSVSREKKERFSLILESASTNQTSMYLCASSAQLYEQYFGPGTRLTVT.